This TCR beta chain stems from a study of blood T cell repertoires in COVID-19. Study context: Sites in the United States, Italy and Spain provided acute and convalescent COVID-19 samples. PBMCs, B-cell-depleted T cells, or T cells provided the cDNA or gDNA that made up the material.

Assay: immunoSEQ multiplex PCR; the TCRdb copy retains only in-frame clones and omits some. Among 300,000 to 500,000 clones listed, around 89% were seen once. Germline V lookup: CDR1 SGDLS, CDR2 YYNGEE. The CDR3 contains 15 residues. The germline V and J ends were trimmed by 4 bases and 4 bases, with 15 bases remaining between them. Participants' reported clinical history set cohort assignment. Sequencing input: PBMCs or T cells enriched from blood (not recorded which). This rearrangement joins TRBV9 to TRBJ2-1; possibly TRBD2 for D (7 bases). The sequence was collected from a woman aged 25-40 years with acute COVID-19. The DNA of the CDR3 is TGTGCCAGCAGCTCTGGGGGGGCTTGGTACAATGAGCAGTTCTTC. This codes for CASSSGGAWYNEQFF.